The subject of this entry is one T cell receptor (beta chain). This specimen comes from a study of graft-versus-host responses after intestinal transplantation. Across the study: Isolated intestinal, liver-intestinal, or multivisceral transplants were what recipients had. All recipients were given anti-thymocyte globulin induction, and tacrolimus and steroids were then administered for roughly 3 years.

Data came from immunoSEQ multiplex PCR; TCRdb stores just in-frame clones and leaves some out. The table includes about 17,000 clones, around three quarters detected once. Graft-derived tissue was subjected to processing to liberate intraepithelial and lamina propria lymphocytes. Per germline, CDR1 SGHVS and CDR2 FQNEAQ. Losses at the gene ends were 7 bases for V and 1 base for J; bases not matched to a gene: 5. CDR3 length: 15 residues. Here the sequenced sample was ileum tissue, taken approximately 420 days after intestinal transplant. The chain couples TRBV7-8 to TRBJ2-2; 8 bases line up with TRBD2. The receptor's source is a human patient who received an intestinal transplant, so some T cells may come from the graft donor. CDR3 sequence (DNA): TGTGCCAGCAACCCCCGGGGGGGGAACACCGGGGAGCTGTTTTTT. As protein: CASNPRGGNTGELFF.